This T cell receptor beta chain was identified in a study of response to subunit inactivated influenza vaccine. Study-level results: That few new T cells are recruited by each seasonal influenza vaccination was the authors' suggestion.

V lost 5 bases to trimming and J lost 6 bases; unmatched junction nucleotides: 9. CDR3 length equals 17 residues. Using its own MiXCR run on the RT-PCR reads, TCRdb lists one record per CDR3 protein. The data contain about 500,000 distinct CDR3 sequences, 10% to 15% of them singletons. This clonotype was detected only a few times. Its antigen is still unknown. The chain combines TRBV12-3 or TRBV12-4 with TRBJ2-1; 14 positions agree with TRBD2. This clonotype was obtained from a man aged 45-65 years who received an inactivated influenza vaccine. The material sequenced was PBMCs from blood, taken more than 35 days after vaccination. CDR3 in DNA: TGTGCCAGCAGTCCGGGGACTAGCGGGAGACCCTCCAATGAGCAGTTCTTC. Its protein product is CASSPGTSGRPSNEQFF.